The sequence of this TCR beta chain was determined in a study of T cell responses to AZD1222 COVID-19 vaccine. Study outcomes and limitations: Repertoire collection took place solely once the T cell response had peaked.

Of note for this clone: Its antigen is not identified.

V was cut by 4 bases and J by 3 bases, with 10 bases left in between. Germline lookup yields CDR1 LGHDT and CDR2 YNNKEL (reference sequence). The CDR3 runs 13 residues. Clones were sequenced by immunoSEQ multiplex PCR, and TCRdb holds only the in-frame ones, with some missing. In the table there are 95,000 to 100,000 clones, about 90% of which are singletons. The V gene is TRBV3-1 (or the pseudogene TRBV3-2), the J gene TRBJ2-7; D possibly corresponds to TRBD1 (6 bases). The material sequenced was peripheral blood, taken on day 0 of AZD1222 vaccination. The origin of this receptor is an adult in good health. This CDR3 is CASSREGVYEQYF. The DNA for the CDR3 is TGTGCCAGCAGCCGAGAGGGGGTCTACGAGCAGTACTTC.